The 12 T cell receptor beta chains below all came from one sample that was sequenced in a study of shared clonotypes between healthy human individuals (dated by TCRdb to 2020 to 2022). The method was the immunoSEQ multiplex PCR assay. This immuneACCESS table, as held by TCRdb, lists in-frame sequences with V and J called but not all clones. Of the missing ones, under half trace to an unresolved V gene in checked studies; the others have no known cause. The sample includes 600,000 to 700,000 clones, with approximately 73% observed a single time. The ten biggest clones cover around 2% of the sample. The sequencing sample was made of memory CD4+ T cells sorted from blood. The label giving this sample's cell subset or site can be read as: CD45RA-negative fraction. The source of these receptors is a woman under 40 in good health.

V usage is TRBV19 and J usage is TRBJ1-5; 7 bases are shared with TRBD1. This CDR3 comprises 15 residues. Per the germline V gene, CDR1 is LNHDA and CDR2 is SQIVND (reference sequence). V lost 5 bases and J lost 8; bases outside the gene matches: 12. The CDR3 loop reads CASSPWDSFGEPQHF. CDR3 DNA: TGTGCCAGTAGTCCGTGGGACAGTTTCGGGGAGCCCCAGCATTTT.

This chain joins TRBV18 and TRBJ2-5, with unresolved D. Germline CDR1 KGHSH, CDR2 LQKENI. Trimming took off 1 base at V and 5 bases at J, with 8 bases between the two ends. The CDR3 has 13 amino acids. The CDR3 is CASSPRESETQYF. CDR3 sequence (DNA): TGTGCCAGCTCACCACGAGAGTCTGAGACCCAGTACTTC.

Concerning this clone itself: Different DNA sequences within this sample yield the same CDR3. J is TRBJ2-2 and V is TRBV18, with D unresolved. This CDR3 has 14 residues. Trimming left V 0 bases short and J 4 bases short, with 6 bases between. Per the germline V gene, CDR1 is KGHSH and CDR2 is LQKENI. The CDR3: CASSPPGITGELFF. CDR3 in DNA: TGTGCCAGCTCACCACCGGGTATCACCGGGGAGCTGTTTTTT.

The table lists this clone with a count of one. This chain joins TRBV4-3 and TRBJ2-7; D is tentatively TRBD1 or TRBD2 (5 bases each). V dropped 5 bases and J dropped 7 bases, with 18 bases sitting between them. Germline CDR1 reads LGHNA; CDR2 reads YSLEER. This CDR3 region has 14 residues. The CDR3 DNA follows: TGCGCCAGCAGCGCTAGGGGAGACTACGGAGAGCAGTACTTC. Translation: CASSARGDYGEQYF.

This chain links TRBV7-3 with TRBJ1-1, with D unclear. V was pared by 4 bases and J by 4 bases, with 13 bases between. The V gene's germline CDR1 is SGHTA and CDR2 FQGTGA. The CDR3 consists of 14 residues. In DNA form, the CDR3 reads TGTGCCAGCAGCTCGACCCCTGGTATCACTGAAGCTTTCTTT. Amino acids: CASSSTPGITEAFF.

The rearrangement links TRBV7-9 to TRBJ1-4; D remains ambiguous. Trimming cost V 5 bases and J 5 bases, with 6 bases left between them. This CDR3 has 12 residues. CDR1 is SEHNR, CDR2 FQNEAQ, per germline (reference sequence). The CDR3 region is CASSVKNEKLFF. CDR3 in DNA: TGTGCCAGCAGCGTCAAGAATGAAAAACTGTTTTTT.

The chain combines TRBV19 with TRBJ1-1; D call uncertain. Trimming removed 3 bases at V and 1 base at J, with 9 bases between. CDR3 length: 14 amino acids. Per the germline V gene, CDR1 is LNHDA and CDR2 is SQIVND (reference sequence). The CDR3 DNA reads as TGTGCCAGTAGTATGGCGAGAGAGAACACTGAAGCTTTCTTT. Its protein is CASSMARENTEAFF.

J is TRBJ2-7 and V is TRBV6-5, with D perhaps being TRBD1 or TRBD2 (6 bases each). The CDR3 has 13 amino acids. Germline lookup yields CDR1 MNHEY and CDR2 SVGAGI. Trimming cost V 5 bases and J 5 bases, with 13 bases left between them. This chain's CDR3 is CASSLVRGDEQYF. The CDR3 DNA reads TGTGCCAGCAGTCTCGTTAGGGGGGACGAGCAGTACTTC.

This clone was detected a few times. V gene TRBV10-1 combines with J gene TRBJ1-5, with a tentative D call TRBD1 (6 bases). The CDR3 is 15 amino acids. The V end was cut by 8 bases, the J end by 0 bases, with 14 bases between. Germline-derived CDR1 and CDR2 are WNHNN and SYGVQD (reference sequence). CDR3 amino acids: CASLTRGGSNQPQHF. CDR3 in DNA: TGCGCCAGCCTTACCAGGGGAGGTAGCAATCAGCCCCAGCATTTT.

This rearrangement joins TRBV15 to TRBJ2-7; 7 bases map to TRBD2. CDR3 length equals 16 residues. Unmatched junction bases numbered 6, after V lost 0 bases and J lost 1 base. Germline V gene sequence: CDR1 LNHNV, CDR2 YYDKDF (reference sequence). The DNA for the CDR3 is TGTGCCACCAGCAGAGATTCGGCGGGAGTATCCTACGAGCAGTACTTC. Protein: CATSRDSAGVSYEQYF. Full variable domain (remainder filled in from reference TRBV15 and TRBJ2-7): DAMVIQNPRYQVTQFGKPVTLSCSQTLNHNVMYWYQQKSSQAPKLLFHYYDKDFNNEADTPDNFQSRRPNTSFCFLDIRSPGLGDTAMYLCATSRDSAGVSYEQYFGPGTRLTVT.

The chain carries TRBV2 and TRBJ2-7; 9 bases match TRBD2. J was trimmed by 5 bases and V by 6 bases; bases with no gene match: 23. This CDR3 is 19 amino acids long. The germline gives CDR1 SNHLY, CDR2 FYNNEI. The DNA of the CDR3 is TGTGCCAGCAGAGACCTAGCGGCGGGGCGGCTAGCGGGACAAAACGAGCAGTACTTC. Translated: CASRDLAAGRLAGQNEQYF.

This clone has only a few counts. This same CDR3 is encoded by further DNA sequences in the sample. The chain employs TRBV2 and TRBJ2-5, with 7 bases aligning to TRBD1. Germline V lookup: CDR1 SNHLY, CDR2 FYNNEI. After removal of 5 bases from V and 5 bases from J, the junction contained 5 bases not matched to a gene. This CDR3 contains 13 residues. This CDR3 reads CASSQDREETQYF. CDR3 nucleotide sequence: TGTGCCAGCAGTCAAGACAGGGAGGAGACCCAGTACTTC. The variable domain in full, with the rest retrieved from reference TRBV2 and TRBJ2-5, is EPEVTQTPSHQVTQMGQEVILRCVPISNHLYFYWYRQILGQKVEFLVSFYNNEISEKSEIFDDQFSVERPDGSNFTLKIRSTKLEDSAMYFCASSQDREETQYFGPGTRLLVL.